This record looks at one T cell receptor beta chain sequence and its context. Its recognized antigen is unknown. The record has no base qualities; no much larger clone is one base away. The collaborating institutions used their own protocols to collect whole blood in K2EDTA tubes. For TCRbeta analysis, collaborators shipped samples in one of three forms: frozen whole blood, isolated PBMCs, or DNA extracted from either of those sample types. This entry belongs to a study of blood T cell repertoires in COVID-19 (dated by TCRdb to 2018 to 2021). Looking at the study overall: Collaborator samples came from the United States, Italy and Spain and covered acute and convalescent phases of COVID-19. The prospective study material was composed of cDNA or gDNA derived from T cells, B-cell-depleted T cells, or PBMCs. Deeply sampled blood TCRbeta repertoires from subjects exposed to, actively infected with, or recovered from COVID-19 were included in the dataset. The repertoires were made available in a free public database intended to serve as a resource for research on the immune response to SARS-CoV-2. The samples were drawn from two sources: the first 160 participants of the ongoing ImmuneRACE study, and about 1,300 subjects contributed by 6 global collaborators. The sample metadata nearly always contained a de-identified subject ID, COVID-19 status, age in years and sex. Where HLA class I and class II types were available, the types were taken from metadata supplied by the sample provider, not from assay-based typing. Study-level results and caveats: The quantity of clinical and demographic metadata differed by source and by participant and was supplied without curation.

TCRbeta CDR3 regions were amplified from genomic DNA using the immunoSEQ Assay, a bias-controlled multiplex PCR. The authors processed their data as follows. Within the assay, amplification of reference gene primers was used to estimate how many nucleated cells each sample contained. Sequence reads were collapsed and filtered to measure the absolute abundance of every unique TCRbeta CDR3 rearrangement. For each sample, productive Simpson clonality was calculated by taking the square root of Simpson's diversity index across productive rearrangements. The immuneACCESS repertoire file appears here via TCRdb, limited to in-frame rearrangements. These files lack a portion of the clones; in checked studies, under half of the deficit traces to unresolved V genes, and the cause of the others is not known. The DNA gave D and trimming, while V, J and clone size come from that table. Within this sample are around 170,000 clones, with 90% to 95% of them counted one time only. The top ten constitute 0.53% of the sample.

The germline V gene encodes CDR1 MNHEY and CDR2 SMNVEV (reference sequence). The CDR3, cysteine through phenylalanine, is 14 amino acids long. This entry keeps only the CDR3 DNA: 42 bases, framed from base 1. V is shortened by 7 bases, J by 10 bases, and the region joining them spans 22 bases. The sequence was collected from a man in his forties or fifties with acute or convalescent COVID-19. Here the chain combines TRBV27 and TRBJ2-5, with the D gene too uncertain to name. Sequenced sample: peripheral blood. The nucleotides read TGTGCCAGCACGGTTAGGCCTCACTATACCGTCCAGTACTTC. It specifies CASTVRPHYTVQYF.